This T cell receptor (beta chain) is from a study of blood T cell repertoires in COVID-19 (TCRdb year 2020). Context from the whole study: Samples from collaborators originated in the United States, Italy and Spain and spanned both the acute and convalescent phases of COVID-19. The material from the prospective study consisted of cDNA or gDNA derived from T cells, B-cell-depleted T cells, or PBMCs. Subjects who had been exposed to COVID-19, were actively infected with it, or had recovered from it provided the deeply sampled blood TCRbeta repertoires that made up the dataset. The repertoires were made available in a free public database intended to serve as a resource for research on the immune response to SARS-CoV-2. Samples were obtained from the ongoing ImmuneRACE study (first 160 participants) and from about 1,300 subjects provided by 6 global collaborators. Nearly every sample came with metadata listing a de-identified subject ID, COVID-19 status, age in years and sex. Where available, HLA class I and class II types were taken from metadata supplied by the sample provider and were not determined by assay-based typing.

Worth noting for this clone: Its antigen is still unknown. No per-base quality is available; no much larger clone lies one base away.

Whole blood was collected in K2EDTA tubes by collaborating institutions according to the institutions' own protocols. For TCRbeta analysis, collaborators shipped samples as frozen whole blood, isolated PBMCs, or DNA extracted from either of those sample types. TCRbeta CDR3 regions were amplified from genomic DNA using the immunoSEQ Assay, a bias-controlled multiplex PCR. On the study's bioinformatics: Within the assay, amplification of reference gene primers was used to estimate how many nucleated cells each sample contained. To quantify the absolute abundance of each unique TCRbeta CDR3 rearrangement, sequence reads were collapsed and filtered. For each sample, productive Simpson clonality was calculated as the square root of Simpson's diversity index across productive rearrangements. As stored in TCRdb, this immuneACCESS dataset retains in-frame rearrangements with V and J assigned. A fraction of the clones does not appear; measured against another copy, unresolved V genes explain less than half of the discrepancy, and the remainder lacks a known reason. V, J and clone size were drawn from that table, and D and trimming were deduced from the DNA. The sample records over 200,000 clones, 80% to 90% of which are singletons. The ten largest clones take up 5.7% of the sample.

What the study reported, not specific to this receptor: The amount of clinical and demographic metadata varied by source and participant and was provided uncurated.

CDR1 and CDR2, per the germline V gene, are SGHRS and YFSETQ. Counted from cysteine to phenylalanine, this CDR3 has 17 amino acids. Only CDR3 DNA remains: 51 bases, in frame from the first base. Cut back by 9 bases and 6 bases, the V and J ends lie 31 bases apart. The receptor comes from a man at least 80 years old with acute or convalescent COVID-19. Sequenced input: peripheral blood. Here the chain combines TRBV5-1 and TRBJ2-7, and perhaps TRBD2 as D gene, on 7 matching bases. The CDR3 has the sequence CATQPGGPGTTASEQYF. The DNA is as follows: TGCGCCACACAACCGGGGGGCCCCGGGACTACCGCGTCCGAGCAGTACTTC.